Shown below are 9 T cell receptor beta chains from a single sample sequenced in a study of cytomegalovirus exposure and HLA in healthy donors (dated by TCRdb to between 2016 and 2019). The library was made by the immunoSEQ multiplex PCR assay. For the multiplex PCR, a mixture combining 60 forward primers for TCR Vbeta segments and 13 reverse primers for TCR Jbeta segments was used. TCRdb stores this immuneACCESS table with in-frame sequences only. Part of the clones is absent; in the studies checked, under half of the shortfall reflects unresolved V genes, and no reason is known for the rest. Within this sample are about 210,000 clones, with more than 75% of them counted one time only. Of the sample, 0.24% is held by the ten largest clones. The sequencing input was PBMCs. Every receptor here comes from a girl aged 2 to 10 in good health and CMV-seronegative.

This chain uses TRBV11-1 with TRBJ2-1, with 7 bases that match TRBD1. V lost 2 bases and J lost 3; bases outside the gene matches: 4. Germline-derived CDR1 and CDR2 are SGHAT and FQDESV (reference sequence). The CDR3 loop spans 15 amino acids. The CDR3 bases are TGTGCCAGCAGCTTAAGGGGGCGAGGCTACAATGAGCAGTTCTTC. Protein product: CASSLRGRGYNEQFF.

The V call is TRBV11-2, the J call TRBJ2-7; perhaps TRBD2 as D (7 bases). This CDR3 has 15 amino acids. V was shortened by 2 bases and J by 5 bases, with 16 bases between the two germline ends. Germline V lookup: CDR1 SGHAT, CDR2 FQNNGV. The CDR3 DNA reads TGTGCCAGCAGCTTAATTGGATCGGGGGGCCACGAGCAGTACTTC. Protein sequence: CASSLIGSGGHEQYF.

This sequence joins TRBV2 and TRBJ1-2, with 8 bases that match TRBD1. Germline trimming cut 1 base from V and 6 bases from J; bases unmatched to any gene: 4. The germline gives CDR1 SNHLY, CDR2 FYNNEI. CDR3 length: 14 residues. The CDR3 bases are TGTGCCAGCAGTGAAGATCAGGGGGCCCATGGCTACACCTTC. Protein sequence: CASSEDQGAHGYTF.

The DNA for the CDR3 is TGCGCCAGCAGCCTCCGGACGGGGTCCTACAATGAGCAGTTCTTC. Protein product: CASSLRTGSYNEQFF. The chain is built from TRBV5-1 and TRBJ2-1; D perhaps matches TRBD2 (5 bases). The length of the CDR3 is 15 residues. Germline V gives CDR1 SGHRS, CDR2 YFSETQ. Trimming stripped 4 bases from V and 1 base from J, with 12 bases between.

The J gene is TRBJ1-6, the V gene TRBV14; 9 nucleotides agree with TRBD1. V dropped 5 bases and J dropped 9; count of bases not matched to a gene: 5. Germline V CDR1 and CDR2: SGHDN, FVKESK. The CDR3 extends over 14 amino acids. The CDR3 loop reads CASSDRTGVSPLHF. CDR3 DNA sequence: TGTGCCAGCAGCGACAGGACAGGGGTTTCACCCCTCCACTTT. Full variable domain (outside the CDR3, taken from reference TRBV14 and TRBJ1-6): EAGVTQFPSHSVIEKGQTVTLRCDPISGHDNLYWYRRVMGKEIKFLLHFVKESKQDESGMPNNRFLAERTGGTYSTLKVQPAELEDSGVYFCASSDRTGVSPLHFGNGTRLTVT.

The chain carries TRBV30 and TRBJ1-4; no firm D call. Germline V CDR1 and CDR2: GTSNPN, SVGIG (reference sequence). The CDR3 consists of 13 residues. Trimming cost V 1 base and J 10 bases, with 13 bases left between them. CDR3 loop: CAWSGAIIRKLFF. CDR3 DNA: TGTGCCTGGAGTGGTGCAATAATTAGAAAACTGTTTTTT.

This CDR3 reads CASSLGGTDPYF. The CDR3 DNA reads as TGTGCCAGCAGCTTAGGAGGGACAGACCCCTACTTC. V gene TRBV11-2 combines with J gene TRBJ2-7; 7 nucleotides align to TRBD1. CDR3 length: 12 residues. The ends lost 1 base at V and 13 bases at J; junction bases unmatched: 7. CDR1 is SGHAT, CDR2 FQNNGV, per germline. The whole variable domain, remainder taken from reference TRBV11-2 and TRBJ2-7, is EAGVAQSPRYKIIEKRQSVAFWCNPISGHATLYWYQQILGQGPKLLIQFQNNGVVDDSQLPKDRFSAERLKGVDSTLKIQPAKLEDSAVYLCASSLGGTDPYFGPGTRLTVT.

The chain employs TRBV10-2 and TRBJ1-4; 9 bases align to TRBD1. The CDR3 is made up of 16 amino acids. The germline gives CDR1 WSHSY, CDR2 SAAADI. V lost 4 bases and J lost 7; bases outside the gene matches: 10. Here the CDR3 DNA reads TGCGCCAGCAGTGCAGACAGGGGGTTGACAATTGAAAAACTGTTTTTT. Encoded protein: CASSADRGLTIEKLFF.

V and J are TRBV27 and TRBJ1-5; TRBD1 agrees at 7 bases. CDR1 MNHEY and CDR2 SMNVEV come from the germline V gene (reference sequence). V lost 5 bases to trimming and J lost 0 bases; unmatched junction nucleotides: 13. The CDR3 spans 18 residues. The CDR3 nucleotides are TGTGCCAGCAGTCCTTCCGCTGACAGGGATTATAGCAATCAGCCCCAGCATTTT. It specifies CASSPSADRDYSNQPQHF.